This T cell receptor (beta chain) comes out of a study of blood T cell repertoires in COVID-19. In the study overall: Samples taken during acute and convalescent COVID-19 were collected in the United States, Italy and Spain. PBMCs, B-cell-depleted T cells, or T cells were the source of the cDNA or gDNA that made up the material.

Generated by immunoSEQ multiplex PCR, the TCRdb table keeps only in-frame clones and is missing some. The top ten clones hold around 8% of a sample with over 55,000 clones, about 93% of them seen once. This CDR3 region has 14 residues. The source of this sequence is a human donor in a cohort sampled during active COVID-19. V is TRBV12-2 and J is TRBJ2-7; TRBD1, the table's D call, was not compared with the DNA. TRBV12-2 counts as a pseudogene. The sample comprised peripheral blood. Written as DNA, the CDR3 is TGTGCAAGTCGCTCTGCCACCAGCTCCTACGAGCAGTACTTC. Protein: CASRSATSSYEQYF.